This is a list of T cell receptor beta chains from one sample in a study of T cell repertoires in cytomegalovirus infection. These receptors have no known antigen. TCRdb used MiXCR to reprocess the reads, holding one entry per CDR3 protein. The sample shows around 310,000 distinct CDR3 sequences, about 29% of them seen only once. Sequenced here: cultured PBMCs, sampled from culture after CMV antigen stimulation. The receptor source for this set is a human donor in good health (CMV status not recorded). Some clones in this sample may be carry-over from other donors' samples. Both conserved end residues are part of each CDR3. A D gene is named only where the DNA matches it firmly. Size tells how often a clone was seen (once, few, many) or the class of an expanded clone, and some rows leave it out.

J gene	clone size	D gene	V gene	CDR3 protein	CDR3 DNA
TRBJ2-3	-	-	TRBV9	CASSVDHTDTQYF	TGTGCCAGCAGCGTGGACCACACAGATACGCAGTATTTT
TRBJ1-6	few	TRBD1	TRBV7-2	CASSFSGTGLSPLHF	TGTGCCAGCAGCTTCTCCGGGACAGGTCTATCACCCCTCCACTTT
TRBJ2-3	few	-	TRBV28	CASSLLPPDTQYF	TGTGCCAGCAGTTTGTTGCCCCCAGATACGCAGTATTTT
TRBJ2-1	-	-	TRBV7-3	CASSFGLNNEQFF	TGTGCCAGCAGCTTCGGACTGAACAATGAGCAGTTCTTC
TRBJ2-2	-	TRBD2	TRBV28	CASSLSAGVADTGELFF	TGTGCCAGCAGTTTAAGTGCGGGAGTGGCAGACACCGGGGAGCTGTTTTTT
TRBJ1-1	few	-	TRBV6-1	CASSEESSLWTEAFF	TGTGCCAGCAGTGAAGAGAGTTCTTTATGGACTGAAGCTTTCTTT
TRBJ1-1	few	-	TRBV19	CASSTAGGTFTEAFF	TGTGCCAGTAGTACGGCGGGGGGGACCTTCACTGAAGCTTTCTTT
TRBJ1-5	-	-	TRBV19	CASSAGHGNQPQHF	TGTGCCAGTAGTGCAGGGCATGGCAATCAGCCCCAGCATTTT
TRBJ1-1	-	-	TRBV12-3/TRBV12-4	CASSFWTVNTEAFF	TGTGCCAGCAGTTTTTGGACGGTGAACACTGAAGCTTTCTTT
TRBJ2-1	many	TRBD2	TRBV7-9	CASSPLGLAGGGSYNEQFF	TGTGCCAGCAGCCCATTGGGCCTAGCGGGAGGAGGCTCCTACAATGAGCAGTTCTTC
TRBJ2-1	-	TRBD2	TRBV9	CASSGNPSGRAPNEQFF	TGTGCCAGCAGCGGCAACCCAAGCGGGAGGGCCCCTAATGAGCAGTTCTTC
TRBJ2-3	few	TRBD2	TRBV12-3/TRBV12-4	CASSPLAGVTDTQYF	TGTGCCAGCAGTCCGTTAGCGGGAGTGACAGATACGCAGTATTTT
TRBJ2-1	few	TRBD2	TRBV19	CASTGVLRAGGSGNEQFF	TGTGCCAGTACGGGTGTCTTGCGGGCGGGAGGATCGGGCAATGAGCAGTTCTTC
TRBJ2-1	few	TRBD2	TRBV7-9	CASSFGLASPHNEQFF	TGTGCCAGCAGCTTCGGACTAGCTTCTCCTCACAATGAGCAGTTCTTC
TRBJ1-5	-	-	TRBV6-1	CASTQGFNQPQHF	TGTGCCAGCACCCAGGGTTTTAATCAGCCCCAGCATTTT
TRBJ2-7	many	TRBD1	TRBV28	CASRQTGGGSYEQYF	TGTGCCAGCAGACAGACAGGGGGAGGCTCCTACGAGCAGTACTTC
TRBJ2-2	-	-	TRBV19	CASGHGGLGRELFF	TGTGCCTCCGGTCACGGGGGCCTTGGCCGGGAGCTGTTTTTT
TRBJ1-2	few	-	TRBV6-1	CASSEASTAWAGYTF	TGTGCCAGCAGTGAAGCTTCGACAGCTTGGGCTGGCTACACCTTC
TRBJ2-1	-	-	TRBV12-3/TRBV12-4	CASIPSSVNEQFF	TGTGCCAGCATTCCGTCGTCAGTCAATGAGCAGTTCTTC
TRBJ2-1	-	TRBD2	TRBV19	CASSTGTSGIYNEQFF	TGTGCCAGTAGTACCGGGACTAGCGGGATATACAATGAGCAGTTCTTC